This T cell receptor (beta chain) was profiled in a study of blood T cell repertoires in COVID-19. At the level of the study: The United States, Italy and Spain supplied acute and convalescent COVID-19 samples.

A single count supports this clone. Profiled with immunoSEQ multiplex PCR; TCRdb holds only in-frame clones, not every one. This table has some 31,000 clones, 90% appearing once. Per germline, CDR1 MNHEY and CDR2 SMNVEV (reference sequence). V lost 9 bases and J 4 bases, leaving 21 bases between the germline ends. CDR3 size: 16 residues. J is TRBJ1-4 and V is TRBV27; D might be TRBD1 (5 bases). This TCR was sampled from a human donor in a cohort sampled during active COVID-19. Sequences were obtained from peripheral blood. The chain's CDR3 is CARTRVGPHFNEKLFF. For the CDR3, the DNA is TGTGCCAGGACCAGGGTCGGTCCTCATTTTAATGAAAAACTGTTTTTT.